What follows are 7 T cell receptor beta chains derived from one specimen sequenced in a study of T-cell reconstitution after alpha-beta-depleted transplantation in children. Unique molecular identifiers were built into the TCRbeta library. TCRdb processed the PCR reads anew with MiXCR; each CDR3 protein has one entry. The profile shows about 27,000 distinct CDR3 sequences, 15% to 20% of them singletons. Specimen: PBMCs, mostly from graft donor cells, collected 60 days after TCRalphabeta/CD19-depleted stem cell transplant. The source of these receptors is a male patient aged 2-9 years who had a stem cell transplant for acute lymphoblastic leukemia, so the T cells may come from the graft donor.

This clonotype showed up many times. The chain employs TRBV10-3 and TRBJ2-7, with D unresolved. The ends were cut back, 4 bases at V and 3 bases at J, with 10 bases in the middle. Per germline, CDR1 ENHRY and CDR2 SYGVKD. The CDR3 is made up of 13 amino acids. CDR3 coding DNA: TGTGCCATCAGTGGGGCTCACCTCTACGAGCAGTACTTC. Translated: CAISGAHLYEQYF.

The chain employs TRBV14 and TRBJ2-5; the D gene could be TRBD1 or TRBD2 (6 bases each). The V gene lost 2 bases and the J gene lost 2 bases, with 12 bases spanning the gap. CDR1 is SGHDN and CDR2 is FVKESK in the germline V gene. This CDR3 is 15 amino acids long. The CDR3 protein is CASSQLKGGQETQYF. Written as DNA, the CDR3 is TGTGCCAGCAGCCAATTAAAGGGGGGACAAGAGACCCAGTACTTC.

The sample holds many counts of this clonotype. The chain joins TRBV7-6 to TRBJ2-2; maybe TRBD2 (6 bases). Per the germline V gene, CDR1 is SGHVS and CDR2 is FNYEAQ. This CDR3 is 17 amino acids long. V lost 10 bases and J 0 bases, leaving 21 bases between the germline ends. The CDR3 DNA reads TGTGCCACTAGCCTAAACCCGGGACTCACGAACACCGGGGAGCTGTTTTTT. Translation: CATSLNPGLTNTGELFF. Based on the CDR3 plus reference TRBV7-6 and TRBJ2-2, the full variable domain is GAGVSQSPRYKVTKRGQDVALRCDPISGHVSLYWYRQALGQGPEFLTYFNYEAQQDKSGLPNDRFSAERPEGSISTLTIQRTEQRDSAMYRCATSLNPGLTNTGELFFGEGSRLTVL.

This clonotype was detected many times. CDR3 bases: TGCGCCAGCAGCCAAGATCGCGGGACAGGGAATGAAAAACTGTTTTTT. It specifies CASSQDRGTGNEKLFF. V and J are TRBV4-3 and TRBJ1-4; TRBD1 matches 9 bases. V lost 0 bases and J lost 5; bases outside the gene matches: 4. The CDR3 is 16 residues long. Germline V lookup: CDR1 LGHNA, CDR2 YSLEER.

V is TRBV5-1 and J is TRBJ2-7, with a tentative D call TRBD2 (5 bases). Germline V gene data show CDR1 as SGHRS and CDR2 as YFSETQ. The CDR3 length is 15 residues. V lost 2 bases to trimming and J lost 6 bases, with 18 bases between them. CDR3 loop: CASSFSGLNEAEQYF. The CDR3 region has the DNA TGCGCCAGCAGCTTTTCCGGACTGAACGAAGCCGAGCAGTACTTC. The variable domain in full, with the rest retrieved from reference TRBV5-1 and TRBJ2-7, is KAGVTQTPRYLIKTRGQQVTLSCSPISGHRSVSWYQQTPGQGLQFLFEYFSETQRNKGNFPGRFSGRQFSNSRSEMNVSTLELGDSALYLCASSFSGLNEAEQYFGPGTRLTVT.

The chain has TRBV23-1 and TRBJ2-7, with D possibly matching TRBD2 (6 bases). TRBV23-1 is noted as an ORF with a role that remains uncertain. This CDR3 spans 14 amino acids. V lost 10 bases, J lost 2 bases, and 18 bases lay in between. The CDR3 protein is CATPRGGPTYEQYF. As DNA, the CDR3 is TGCGCCACCCCTAGGGGAGGACCGACCTACGAGCAGTACTTC.

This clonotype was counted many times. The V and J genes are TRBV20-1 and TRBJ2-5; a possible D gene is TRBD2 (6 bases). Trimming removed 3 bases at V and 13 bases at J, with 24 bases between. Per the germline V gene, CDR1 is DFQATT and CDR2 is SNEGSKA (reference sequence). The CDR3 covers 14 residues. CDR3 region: CSASRLVSAWARYF. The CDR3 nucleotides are TGCAGTGCTAGCAGACTAGTCTCGGCCTGGGCTCGGTACTTC.